Listed here are 14 T cell receptor beta chains from one sample, sequenced in a study of T cell responses to AZD1222 COVID-19 vaccine. Clones were sequenced by immunoSEQ multiplex PCR, and TCRdb holds only the in-frame ones, with some missing. Altogether about 85,000 clones are present, about 87% being singletons, with the ten largest covering roughly 16%. Sequenced here: peripheral blood, sampled on day 0 of AZD1222 vaccination. The receptors shown here come from an adult in good health.

The rearrangement joins TRBV14 to TRBJ2-3, with D maybe TRBD2 (6 bases). CDR3 length: 17 residues. Looked up from germline, CDR1 is SGHDN and CDR2 is FVKESK. Between the trimmed V and J ends, which lost 1 base and 2 bases, there was a span of 16 bases. This chain's CDR3 is CASSQVGWEELTDTQYF. As DNA, the CDR3 is TGTGCCAGCAGCCAAGTTGGGTGGGAGGAACTCACAGATACGCAGTATTTT.

This clone is a singleton in its sample. This chain joins TRBV5-6 and TRBJ2-7; D uncertain. Trimming stripped 1 base from V and 7 bases from J, with 6 bases between. The CDR3 sequence is 11 residues long. Germline values: CDR1 SGHDT, CDR2 YYEEEE. The CDR3 is CASSLFAEQYF. The CDR3, as DNA: TGTGCCAGCAGCTTGTTTGCGGAGCAGTACTTC. Filled out from reference TRBV5-6 and TRBJ2-7, the complete variable domain reads DAGVTQSPTHLIKTRGQQVTLRCSPKSGHDTVSWYQQALGQGPQFIFQYYEEEERQRGNFPDRFSGHQFPNYSSELNVNALLLGDSALYLCASSLFAEQYFGPGTRLTVT.

V usage is TRBV10-1 and J usage is TRBJ2-1, with a tentative D call TRBD1 (6 bases). In germline, CDR1 is WNHNN, CDR2 SYGVQD (reference sequence). The CDR3 loop spans 15 amino acids. V was shortened by 4 bases and J by 0 bases, with 10 bases between the two germline ends. CDR3 nucleotides: TGCGCCAGCAGTGTTAGGACAGACTCCTACAATGAGCAGTTCTTC. Its translation: CASSVRTDSYNEQFF.

The count of this clone is one. The J gene is TRBJ2-5, the V gene TRBV24-1; TRBD2 aligns across 7 bases. V shed 9 bases and J 5 bases; nucleotides not matched to a gene: 5. The CDR3 runs to 12 residues. Germline-derived CDR1 and CDR2 are KGHDR and SFDVKD. The CDR3 coding sequence is TGTGCCACCCAGCGGGATCAGGAGACCCAGTACTTC. This sequence encodes CATQRDQETQYF.

This sequence joins TRBV27 and TRBJ1-5; no firm D call. This CDR3 spans 14 amino acids. With 2 bases removed from V and 7 bases from J, the gap between germline ends came to 12 bases. In germline, CDR1 is MNHEY, CDR2 SMNVEV (reference sequence). The DNA for the CDR3 is TGTGCCAGCAGTTTAGTGGGTGATGGGCAGCCCCAGCATTTT. Translated, it gives CASSLVGDGQPQHF.

The CDR3 protein is CASSLSGNTIYF. For the CDR3, the DNA is TGTGCCAGCAGCTTATCGGGAAACACCATATATTTT. The chain joins TRBV7-2 to TRBJ1-3; D not resolved. Deletions cut 2 bases from V and 4 bases from J, with 3 bases between. The CDR3 is 12 residues long. Germline values: CDR1 SGHTA, CDR2 FQGNSA.

This clone was seen only once. V usage is TRBV9 and J usage is TRBJ1-3; 7 positions match TRBD1. This CDR3 has 15 amino acids. The V segment lost 2 bases and the J segment 0 bases; nucleotides outside the gene matches: 2. Germline V CDR1 and CDR2: SGDLS, YYNGEE. The chain's CDR3 is CASSVTGDSGNTIYF. The CDR3 DNA reads TGTGCCAGCAGCGTTACAGGGGACTCTGGAAACACCATATATTTT.

Here the CDR3 reads CSVNEGSGTDTQYF. Written as DNA, the CDR3 is TGCAGCGTTAACGAAGGTAGTGGCACAGATACGCAGTATTTT. This sequence joins TRBV29-1 and TRBJ2-3; D is ambiguous. Trimming removed 5 bases from V and 1 base from J, with 13 bases in between. The CDR3 loop spans 14 amino acids. Germline values: CDR1 SQVTM, CDR2 ANQGSEA.

The gene calls are TRBV10-3 and TRBJ1-1, with D maybe TRBD1 (5 bases). Trimming left V 3 bases short and J 4 bases short, with 18 bases between. This CDR3 is built from 16 residues. CDR1 is ENHRY, CDR2 SYGVKD, per germline. The DNA of the CDR3 is TGTGCCATCAGTGATGAAAGGGGACTCAGGAGCACTGAAGCTTTCTTT. It is translated as CAISDERGLRSTEAFF.

The chain has TRBV28 and TRBJ2-1; D may be TRBD1 or TRBD2 (6 bases each). Trimming removed 2 bases at V and 4 bases at J, with 18 bases between. Germline loops: CDR1 MDHEN, CDR2 SYDVKM. The CDR3 runs 17 residues. CDR3 protein: CASSLGSWGAKYNEQFF. CDR3 in DNA: TGTGCCAGCAGTTTAGGCAGTTGGGGGGCTAAGTACAATGAGCAGTTCTTC.

The rearrangement joins TRBV19 to TRBJ1-1; possible D gene TRBD1, 6 bases. The V and J ends lost 5 bases and 0 bases respectively, with 10 bases between them. The CDR3 is 14 amino acids. The V gene's germline CDR1 is LNHDA and CDR2 SQIVND (reference sequence). The CDR3 nucleotides are TGTGCCAGTAGTGTCAGGGGTCTGAACACTGAAGCTTTCTTT. This codes for CASSVRGLNTEAFF.

The chain carries TRBV28 and TRBJ1-5; 7 nucleotides line up with TRBD1. This CDR3 contains 14 residues. V shed 5 bases and J 6 bases; nucleotides not matched to a gene: 7. Looked up from germline, CDR1 is MDHEN and CDR2 is SYDVKM. This CDR3 reads CASSPTGVTQPQHF. DNA of the CDR3: TGTGCCAGCAGTCCAACAGGGGTGACTCAGCCCCAGCATTTT.

The V gene is TRBV2, the J gene TRBJ2-1, with D possibly being TRBD1 or TRBD2 (5 bases each). This CDR3 contains 14 residues. Between the trimmed V and J ends, which lost 6 bases and 0 bases, there was a span of 9 bases. Germline lookup yields CDR1 SNHLY and CDR2 FYNNEI. The CDR3, as DNA: TGTGCCAGCAGGGCAGGGAGCTCCTACAATGAGCAGTTCTTC. Its protein product is CASRAGSSYNEQFF.

The chain uses TRBV4-1 and TRBJ1-2; D is uncertain. Deletions cut 4 bases from V and 1 base from J, with 16 bases between. CDR1 is MGHRA and CDR2 is YSYEKL in the germline V gene. The CDR3 totals 16 residues. CDR3 sequence: CASSLFTRTFNYGYTF. The CDR3 DNA reads as TGCGCCAGCAGCCTATTCACCCGGACCTTTAACTATGGCTACACCTTC.